Below, 27 T cell receptor beta chains from the same sample are listed, as sequenced in a study of T cells after posttransplantation cyclophosphamide. A marrow graft followed busulfan-fludarabine conditioning, with cyclophosphamide on days +3 and +4. Repertoires were generated with immunoSEQ multiplex PCR, while TCRdb's copy carries only in-frame clones and drops some. The top ten clones hold 30% to 35% of a sample with 4,000 to 4,500 clones, around 78% of them seen once. The starting material was PBMCs, obtained after allogeneic stem cell transplant with posttransplant cyclophosphamide. All receptors come from a male patient aged 35-50 years who received an allogeneic stem cell transplant from a related donor, was CMV-positive, and had acute and chronic GVHD. Some T cells may arise from the graft donor.

The V gene is TRBV5-4, the J gene TRBJ2-5; D is possibly TRBD2 (5 bases). The J call may be in error: the DNA end matches TRBJ2-7 better. Germline values: CDR1 SGHNT, CDR2 YYREEE (reference sequence). The CDR3 spans 12 residues. The chain's CDR3 is CASSARDYEQYF. CDR3 nucleotide sequence: TGTGCCAGCAGTGCACGGGACTACGAGCAGTACTTC.

The genes are TRBV5-1 and TRBJ2-1; D remains unclear. CDR1 is SGHRS, CDR2 YFSETQ, per germline. The CDR3 is made up of 15 amino acids. The V end was cut by 0 bases, the J end by 0 bases, with 7 bases between. The CDR3 DNA is TGCGCCAGCAGCTTGGAATCGAGCTCCTACAATGAGCAGTTCTTC. It is translated as CASSLESSSYNEQFF.

A single count supports this clone. The chain carries TRBV5-8 and TRBJ1-3; TRBD1 matches 10 bases. V was pared by 0 bases and J by 4 bases, with 4 bases of the junction left unmatched. This CDR3 spans 16 amino acids. Germline-derived CDR1 and CDR2 are SGHTS and YDEGEE. CDR3 in amino acids: CASSLEGTGVGNTIYF. The CDR3 coding sequence is TGTGCCAGCAGCTTGGAAGGGACAGGGGTAGGAAACACCATATATTTT.

The chain couples TRBV30 to TRBJ2-2; TRBD2 might be the D (5 bases). The CDR3 covers 12 residues. The V gene's germline CDR1 is GTSNPN and CDR2 SVGIG (reference sequence). Trimming stripped 3 bases from V and 8 bases from J, with 10 bases between. The CDR3 region has the DNA TGTGCCTGGAGAAGGACTGTGGGGGAGCTGTTTTTT. Translating gives CAWRRTVGELFF.

The table lists this clone with a count of one. The rearrangement uses TRBV19 and TRBJ2-1; 7 nucleotides agree with TRBD2. In germline, CDR1 is LNHDA, CDR2 SQIVND (reference sequence). The ends lost 5 bases at V and 0 bases at J; junction bases unmatched: 4. The length of the CDR3 is 15 residues. CDR3 nucleotides: TGTGCCAGTAGTTTTCTAGCGGACTCCTACAATGAGCAGTTCTTC. Encoded protein: CASSFLADSYNEQFF.

The V call is TRBV14, the J call TRBJ2-5, with D possibly TRBD2 on 5 matching bases. The CDR3 has 16 residues. With 7 bases removed from V and 1 base from J, the gap between germline ends came to 19 bases. The germline gives CDR1 SGHDN, CDR2 FVKESK. CDR3: CASTQIPDYLQETQYF. CDR3 coding DNA: TGTGCCAGCACTCAAATTCCCGACTACCTCCAAGAGACCCAGTACTTC.

The chain carries TRBV19 and TRBJ1-2, with 7 nucleotides matching TRBD1. Trimming removed 7 bases from V and 7 bases from J; junction bases left unmatched: 21. The germline V gene encodes CDR1 LNHDA and CDR2 SQIVND (reference sequence). The CDR3 is 17 residues long. The CDR3 sequence is CASTSGGTDIPGAGYTF. The CDR3 DNA reads TGTGCCAGTACCTCAGGGGGGACAGATATCCCAGGGGCTGGCTACACCTTC.

The V gene is TRBV5-6, the J gene TRBJ1-5; possible D gene TRBD1, 6 bases. Germline CDR1 reads SGHDT; CDR2 reads YYEEEE. Trimming cost V 2 bases and J 6 bases, with 12 bases left between them. The CDR3 contains 14 residues. The CDR3 loop is CASSFGGAGQPQHF. In nucleotides, the CDR3 is TGTGCCAGCAGCTTCGGGGGGGCGGGTCAGCCCCAGCATTTT.

The V and J genes are TRBV10-1 and TRBJ2-5; 8 positions match TRBD2. The CDR3 contains 14 residues. Germline CDR1 is WNHNN and CDR2 is SYGVQD (reference sequence). V shed 5 bases and J 1 base; nucleotides not matched to a gene: 3. CDR3 residues: CASSFSGTQETQYF. CDR3 sequence (DNA): TGCGCCAGCAGTTTTAGCGGGACCCAAGAGACCCAGTACTTC.

V is TRBV19 and J is TRBJ2-4; TRBD2 matches 12 bases. The V gene's germline CDR1 is LNHDA and CDR2 SQIVND (reference sequence). The CDR3 sequence is 17 residues long. Unmatched junction bases numbered 12, after V lost 6 bases and J lost 6 bases. For the CDR3, the DNA is TGTGCCAGTAGCCCTGATGGGACTAGCGGGCTAGGAAACATTCAGTACTTC. Protein product: CASSPDGTSGLGNIQYF.

The chain employs TRBV7-9 and TRBJ2-5, with TRBD1 matching over 8 bases. V dropped 1 base and J dropped 2; count of bases not matched to a gene: 9. From germline, CDR1 is SEHNR and CDR2 FQNEAQ (reference sequence). The CDR3 runs to 17 residues. The CDR3 spells CASSLVSGQGLQETQYF. The CDR3 region has the DNA TGTGCCAGCAGCTTAGTCAGCGGACAGGGCTTACAAGAGACCCAGTACTTC.

DNA of the CDR3: TGTGCCAGCTCACCAAGACAGGGTGTATACGAGCAGTACTTC. Amino acids: CASSPRQGVYEQYF. The chain uses TRBV18 and TRBJ2-7; 7 positions agree with TRBD1. J was trimmed by 4 bases and V by 2 bases; bases with no gene match: 5. In germline, CDR1 is KGHSH, CDR2 LQKENI. CDR3 length equals 14 residues. Based on the CDR3 plus reference TRBV18 and TRBJ2-7, the full variable domain is NAGVMQNPRHLVRRRGQEARLRCSPMKGHSHVYWYRQLPEEGLKFMVYLQKENIIDESGMPKERFSAEFPKEGPSILRIQQVVRGDSAAYFCASSPRQGVYEQYFGPGTRLTVT.

In its sample, this clone was seen a few times. This chain joins TRBV6-1 and TRBJ1-2; perhaps TRBD1 as D (5 bases). Trimming shortened V by 3 bases and J by 4 bases, and 9 bases separated the two germline ends. This CDR3 region has 13 residues. Looked up from germline, CDR1 is MNHNS and CDR2 is SASEGT. CDR3 nucleotide sequence: TGTGCCAGCAGTGAGTACGGGGGCTATGGCTACACCTTC. Its translation is CASSEYGGYGYTF.

The chain carries TRBV28 and TRBJ1-2; 7 nucleotides align to TRBD1. The length of the CDR3 is 13 residues. Germline values: CDR1 MDHEN, CDR2 SYDVKM. After removal of 6 bases from V and 8 bases from J, the junction contained 9 bases not matched to a gene. CDR3: CASSNDRAYGYTF. The CDR3 DNA follows: TGTGCCAGCAGCAATGACAGGGCCTACGGCTACACCTTC.

In its sample, this clone was seen once. The chain is built from TRBV11-3 and TRBJ2-5; tentative D call: TRBD1 (6 bases). CDR1 and CDR2 (germline): SGHNT, YENEEA. V lost 1 base, J lost 9 bases, and 18 bases lay in between. The CDR3 runs 15 residues. CDR3 bases: TGTGCCAGCAGCTTAGGGGCAGGGGTCAGTCAGGCCCAGTACTTC. Its translation: CASSLGAGVSQAQYF.

J is TRBJ2-1 and V is TRBV6-1, with 8 bases that match TRBD2. Germline V gene sequence: CDR1 MNHNS, CDR2 SASEGT. This CDR3 spans 14 amino acids. Trimming took 7 bases from V and 4 from J; bases not matched to a gene: 6. The DNA for the CDR3 is TGTGCCAGCATACTAGCGGACCAATACAATGAGCAGTTCTTC. Translated: CASILADQYNEQFF.

The chain uses TRBV10-1 and TRBJ1-2; D unclear. The CDR3 contains 13 residues. Per germline, CDR1 WNHNN and CDR2 SYGVQD (reference sequence). V gave up 6 bases and J gave up 4 bases, with 12 bases separating them. The CDR3 here is CASSADNFYGYTF. The CDR3 DNA reads as TGCGCCAGCAGCGCTGACAATTTCTATGGCTACACCTTC.

The chain couples TRBV30 to TRBJ2-5; 15 nucleotides match TRBD2. The V gene's germline CDR1 is GTSNPN and CDR2 SVGIG (reference sequence). The CDR3 loop spans 14 amino acids. With 5 bases clipped from V and 5 bases from J, the junction kept 3 bases outside the gene matches. The DNA for the CDR3 is TGTGCCTGGGGACTAGCGGGAGGGGGGGAGACCCAGTACTTC. Its protein is CAWGLAGGGETQYF.

In this sample, this clone turned up once. The chain links TRBV5-6 to TRBJ1-2; unclear D gene. The ends were cut back, 0 bases at V and 4 bases at J, with 10 bases in the middle. CDR3 size: 14 residues. Germline CDR1 SGHDT, CDR2 YYEEEE. The CDR3 sequence: CASSLAPETYGYTF. CDR3 in DNA: TGTGCCAGCAGCTTGGCCCCGGAGACCTATGGCTACACCTTC.

The V and J genes are TRBV29-1 and TRBJ2-5, with 10 nucleotides matching TRBD2. This CDR3 region has 12 residues. Trimming removed 6 bases from V and 4 bases from J; junction bases left unmatched: 2. The germline gives CDR1 SQVTM, CDR2 ANQGSEA. The CDR3 reads CSVASGRETQYF. CDR3 nucleotide sequence: TGCAGCGTAGCTAGCGGGAGAGAGACCCAGTACTTC. Full variable domain (outside the CDR3, taken from reference TRBV29-1 and TRBJ2-5): SAVISQKPSRDICQRGTSLTIQCQVDSQVTMMFWYRQQPGQSLTLIATANQGSEATYESGFVIDKFPISRPNLTFSTLTVSNMSPEDSSIYLCSVASGRETQYFGPGTRLLVL.

This rearrangement joins TRBV7-6 to TRBJ2-2, with D possibly TRBD1 on 7 matching bases. Per the germline V gene, CDR1 is SGHVS and CDR2 is FNYEAQ. Trimming removed 0 bases at V and 5 bases at J, with 13 bases between. The CDR3 has 16 amino acids. As DNA, the CDR3 is TGTGCCAGCAGCTTAGCCCCAGGGGGAGGAACCGGGGAGCTGTTTTTT. This translates into CASSLAPGGGTGELFF.

The rearrangement joins TRBV19 to TRBJ2-5; D is undetermined. The CDR3 contains 11 residues. Looked up from germline, CDR1 is LNHDA and CDR2 is SQIVND (reference sequence). V lost 6 bases to trimming and J lost 2 bases, with 4 bases between them. The CDR3 bases are TGTGCCAGTAGCCTGCAAGAGACCCAGTACTTC. Its translation: CASSLQETQYF.

This sequence joins TRBV4-3 and TRBJ2-7, with 11 bases identical to TRBD2. Germline CDR1 is LGHNA and CDR2 is YSLEER. Losses at the gene ends were 4 bases for V and 6 bases for J; bases not matched to a gene: 8. There are 15 residues in the CDR3. DNA of the CDR3: TGCGCCAGCAGCCGGATCGCCGGGACTAGCGGCGAGCAGTACTTC. Translating it yields CASSRIAGTSGEQYF.

This clone has only one observation. This rearrangement joins TRBV5-4 to TRBJ2-5, with 7 bases aligning to TRBD2. The CDR3 runs 15 residues. J lost 2 bases, V lost 4 bases, and 8 bases had no gene match. Germline V CDR1 and CDR2: SGHNT, YYREEE (reference sequence). The chain's CDR3 is CASSLTGLLQETQYF. In nucleotides, the CDR3 is TGTGCCAGCAGCCTAACGGGACTACTTCAAGAGACCCAGTACTTC.

The V and J genes are TRBV30 and TRBJ1-6, with TRBD1 matching over 7 bases. J gave up 6 bases and V 4 bases, and 6 bases lay outside the gene matches. Germline V CDR1 and CDR2: GTSNPN, SVGIG (reference sequence). The CDR3 sequence is 14 residues long. CDR3 sequence reads: CAWIAGQFNSPLHF. As DNA, the CDR3 is TGTGCCTGGATAGCGGGACAGTTTAATTCACCCCTCCACTTT.

The V call is TRBV9, the J call TRBJ2-5; tentatively, D is TRBD2 (5 bases). V was trimmed by 2 bases and J by 0 bases, leaving 8 bases between them. Looked up from germline, CDR1 is SGDLS and CDR2 is YYNGEE. The length of the CDR3 is 14 residues. DNA for the CDR3: TGTGCCAGCAGCGTTACGACTAACCAAGAGACCCAGTACTTC. Amino acids: CASSVTTNQETQYF.

This chain uses TRBV5-4 with TRBJ2-3; no clear D gene. The V end lost 4 bases, the J end lost 2 bases, and 14 bases lay between the germline ends. Germline assignment: CDR1 SGHNT and CDR2 YYREEE (reference sequence). This CDR3 is built from 15 residues. The CDR3 bases are TGTGCCAGCAGCCTCCCCAGTGGGCCCACAGATACGCAGTATTTT. Residues: CASSLPSGPTDTQYF.